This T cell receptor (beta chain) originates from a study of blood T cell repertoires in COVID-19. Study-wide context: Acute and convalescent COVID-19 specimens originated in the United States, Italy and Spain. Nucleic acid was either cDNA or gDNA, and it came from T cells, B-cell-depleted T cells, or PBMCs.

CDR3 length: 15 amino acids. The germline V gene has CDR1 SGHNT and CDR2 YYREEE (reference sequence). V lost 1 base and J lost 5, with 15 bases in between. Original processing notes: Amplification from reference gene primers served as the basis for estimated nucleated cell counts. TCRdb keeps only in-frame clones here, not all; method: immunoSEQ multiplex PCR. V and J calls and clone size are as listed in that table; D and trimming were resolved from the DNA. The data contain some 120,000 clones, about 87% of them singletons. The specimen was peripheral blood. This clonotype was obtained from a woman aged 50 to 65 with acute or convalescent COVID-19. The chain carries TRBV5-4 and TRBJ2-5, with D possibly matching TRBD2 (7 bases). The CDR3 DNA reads TGTGCCAGCAGCTTGTCCGGGGGGCCCGGGGAGACCCAGTACTTC. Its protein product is CASSLSGGPGETQYF.